This T cell receptor (beta chain) stems from a study of monozygotic twins with inflammatory bowel disease. The CDR3 is 15 residues long. Per germline, CDR1 SGHKS and CDR2 YYEKEE (reference sequence). Amplification of TCRalpha and TCRbeta cDNA involved two nested PCRs that ran for about 16 and 10 cycles. TCRdb re-called the 5' RACE reads; one entry per CDR3 protein, DNA not given. This sample's table has 440,000 or so distinct CDR3 sequences. The rearrangement links TRBV5-5 to TRBJ2-2; TCRdb reports TRBD1, a call that lacks DNA to check it against. The sequenced material came from blood. The receptor's source is a human donor with ulcerative colitis or Crohn's disease, or a healthy co-twin of an affected twin (not recorded which). CDR3 protein: CASSPLGRDTGELFF.